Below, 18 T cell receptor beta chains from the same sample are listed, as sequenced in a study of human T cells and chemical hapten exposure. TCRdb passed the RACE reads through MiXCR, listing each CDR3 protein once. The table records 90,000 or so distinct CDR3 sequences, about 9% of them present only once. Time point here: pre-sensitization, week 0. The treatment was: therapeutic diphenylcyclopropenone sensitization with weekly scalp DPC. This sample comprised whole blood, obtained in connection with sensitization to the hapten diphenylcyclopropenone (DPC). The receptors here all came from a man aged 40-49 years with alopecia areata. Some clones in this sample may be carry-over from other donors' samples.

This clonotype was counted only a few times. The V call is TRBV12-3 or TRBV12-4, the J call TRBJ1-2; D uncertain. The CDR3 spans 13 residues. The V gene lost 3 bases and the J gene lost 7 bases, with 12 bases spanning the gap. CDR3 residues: CASSFVRGGGYTF. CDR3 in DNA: TGTGCCAGCAGTTTCGTCAGAGGAGGTGGCTACACCTTC.

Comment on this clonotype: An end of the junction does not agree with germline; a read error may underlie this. CDR3 protein: CATSGPSRGHAVF. DNA for the CDR3: TGTGCCACCAGCGGGCCCTCTCGGGGGCACGCAGTGTTT. The chain employs TRBV15 and TRBJ2-3, with D perhaps given as TRBD1 or TRBD2 (6 bases each). The CDR3 has 13 residues. In germline, CDR1 is LNHNV, CDR2 YYDKDF (reference sequence).

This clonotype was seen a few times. This CDR3 is CASSSLVQGEQYF. As DNA, the CDR3 is TGTGCCAGCAGCTCCCTTGTACAGGGGGAGCAGTATTTT. The V gene is TRBV7-2, the J gene TRBJ2-3, with 8 bases that match TRBD1. The V segment lost 4 bases and the J segment 11 bases; nucleotides outside the gene matches: 8. CDR3 length: 13 residues. Germline V gene lookup returns CDR1 SGHTA and CDR2 FQGNSA.

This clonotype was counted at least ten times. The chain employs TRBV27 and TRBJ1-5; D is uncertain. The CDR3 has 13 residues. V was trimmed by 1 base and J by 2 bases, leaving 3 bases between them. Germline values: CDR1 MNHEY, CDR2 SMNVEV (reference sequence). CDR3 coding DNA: TGTGCCAGCAGTTTATGGGGCAATCAGCCCCAGCATTTT. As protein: CASSLWGNQPQHF.

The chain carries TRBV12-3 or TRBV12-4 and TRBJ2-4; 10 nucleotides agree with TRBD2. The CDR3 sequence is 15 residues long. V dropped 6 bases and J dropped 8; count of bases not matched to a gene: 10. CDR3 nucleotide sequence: TGTGCCAGCAGGCAAAGCGGGAGGGCGGATGACATTCAGTACTTC. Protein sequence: CASRQSGRADDIQYF.

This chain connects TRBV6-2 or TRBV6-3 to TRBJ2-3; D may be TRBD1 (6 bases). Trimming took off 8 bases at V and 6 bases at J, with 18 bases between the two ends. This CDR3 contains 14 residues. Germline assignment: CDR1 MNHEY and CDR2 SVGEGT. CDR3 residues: CASGTIRIGDTQYF. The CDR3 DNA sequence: TGTGCCAGCGGGACAATTCGGATTGGGGATACGCAGTATTTT.

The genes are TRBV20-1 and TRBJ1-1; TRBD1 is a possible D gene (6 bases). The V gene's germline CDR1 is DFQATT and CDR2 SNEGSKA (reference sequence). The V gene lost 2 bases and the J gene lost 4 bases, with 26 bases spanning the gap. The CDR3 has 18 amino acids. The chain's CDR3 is CSARRGGQFFSRGTEAFF. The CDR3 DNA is TGCAGTGCTAGAAGGGGGGGGCAGTTTTTTAGTAGAGGCACTGAAGCTTTCTTT.

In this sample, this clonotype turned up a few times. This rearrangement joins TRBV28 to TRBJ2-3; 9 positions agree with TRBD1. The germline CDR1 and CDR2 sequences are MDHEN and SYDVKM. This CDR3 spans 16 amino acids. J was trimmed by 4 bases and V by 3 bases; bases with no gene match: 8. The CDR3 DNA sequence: TGTGCCAGCAGTTTCGCGGGACAGGGTAACTCAGATACGCAGTATTTT. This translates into CASSFAGQGNSDTQYF.

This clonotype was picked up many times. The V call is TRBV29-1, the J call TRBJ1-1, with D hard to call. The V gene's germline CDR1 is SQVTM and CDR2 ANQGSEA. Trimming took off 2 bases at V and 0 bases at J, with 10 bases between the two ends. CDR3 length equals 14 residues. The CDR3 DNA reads TGCAGCGTTGAAAAGGGCGCGGTGAACACTGAAGCTTTCTTT. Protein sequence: CSVEKGAVNTEAFF.

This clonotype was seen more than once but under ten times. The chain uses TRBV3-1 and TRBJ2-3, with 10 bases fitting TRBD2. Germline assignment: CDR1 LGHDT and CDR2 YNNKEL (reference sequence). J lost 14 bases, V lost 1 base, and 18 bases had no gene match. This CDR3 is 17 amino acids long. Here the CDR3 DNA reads TGTGCCAGCAGCCAAGGTAGCGGGAGGACTCCGGGGCGTCATAGGTATTTT. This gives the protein CASSQGSGRTPGRHRYF.

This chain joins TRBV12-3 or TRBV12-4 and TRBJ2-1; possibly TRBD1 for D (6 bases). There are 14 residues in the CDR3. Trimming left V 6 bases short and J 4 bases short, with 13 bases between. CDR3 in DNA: TGTGCCAGCAGCTCTTCGGACAGATACAATGAGCAGTTCTTC. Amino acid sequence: CASSSSDRYNEQFF.

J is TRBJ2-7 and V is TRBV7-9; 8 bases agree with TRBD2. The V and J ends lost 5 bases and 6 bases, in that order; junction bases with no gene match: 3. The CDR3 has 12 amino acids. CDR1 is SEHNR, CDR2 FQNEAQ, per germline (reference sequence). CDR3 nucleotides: TGTGCCAGCAGCACCGGGACTAGCGAGCAGTACTTC. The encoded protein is CASSTGTSEQYF.

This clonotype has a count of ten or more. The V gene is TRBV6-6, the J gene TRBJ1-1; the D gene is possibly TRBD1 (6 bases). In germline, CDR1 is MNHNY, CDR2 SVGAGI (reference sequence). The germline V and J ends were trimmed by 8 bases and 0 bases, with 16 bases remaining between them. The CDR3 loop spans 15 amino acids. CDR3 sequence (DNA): TGTGCCAGCGGACGTCAACAGGGAATGAACACTGAAGCTTTCTTT. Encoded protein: CASGRQQGMNTEAFF.

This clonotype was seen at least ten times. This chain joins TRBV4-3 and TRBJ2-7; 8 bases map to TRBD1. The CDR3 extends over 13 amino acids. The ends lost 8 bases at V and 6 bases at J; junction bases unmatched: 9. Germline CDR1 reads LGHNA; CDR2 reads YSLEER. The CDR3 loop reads CASDLGQACEQYV. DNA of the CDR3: TGCGCCAGCGACCTGGGACAGGCGTGCGAGCAGTACGTC.

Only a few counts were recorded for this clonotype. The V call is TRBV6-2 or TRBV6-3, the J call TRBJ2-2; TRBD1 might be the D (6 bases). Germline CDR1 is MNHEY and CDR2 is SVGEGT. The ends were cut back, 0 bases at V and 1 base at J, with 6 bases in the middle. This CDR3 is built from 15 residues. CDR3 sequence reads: CASSYSGGNTGELFF. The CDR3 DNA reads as TGTGCCAGCAGTTACTCAGGGGGGAACACCGGGGAGCTGTTTTTT.

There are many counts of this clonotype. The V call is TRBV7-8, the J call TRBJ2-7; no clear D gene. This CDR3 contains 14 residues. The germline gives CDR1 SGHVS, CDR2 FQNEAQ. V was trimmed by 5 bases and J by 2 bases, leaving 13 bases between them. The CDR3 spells CASSLSTGPYEQYV. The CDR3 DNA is TGTGCCAGCAGCCTCTCGACCGGCCCCTACGAGCAGTACGTC.

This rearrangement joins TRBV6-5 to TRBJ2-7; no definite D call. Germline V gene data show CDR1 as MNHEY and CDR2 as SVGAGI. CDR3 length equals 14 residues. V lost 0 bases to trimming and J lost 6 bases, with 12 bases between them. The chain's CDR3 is CASSYSARGSEQYF. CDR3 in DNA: TGTGCCAGCAGTTACTCAGCCCGAGGTAGCGAGCAGTACTTC.

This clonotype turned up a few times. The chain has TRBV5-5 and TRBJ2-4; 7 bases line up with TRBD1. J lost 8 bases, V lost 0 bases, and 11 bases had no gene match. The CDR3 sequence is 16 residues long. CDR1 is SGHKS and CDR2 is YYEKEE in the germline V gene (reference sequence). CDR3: CASSLVHQVTGDIQYF. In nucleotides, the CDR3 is TGTGCCAGCAGCTTGGTTCACCAGGTAACAGGGGACATTCAGTACTTC.